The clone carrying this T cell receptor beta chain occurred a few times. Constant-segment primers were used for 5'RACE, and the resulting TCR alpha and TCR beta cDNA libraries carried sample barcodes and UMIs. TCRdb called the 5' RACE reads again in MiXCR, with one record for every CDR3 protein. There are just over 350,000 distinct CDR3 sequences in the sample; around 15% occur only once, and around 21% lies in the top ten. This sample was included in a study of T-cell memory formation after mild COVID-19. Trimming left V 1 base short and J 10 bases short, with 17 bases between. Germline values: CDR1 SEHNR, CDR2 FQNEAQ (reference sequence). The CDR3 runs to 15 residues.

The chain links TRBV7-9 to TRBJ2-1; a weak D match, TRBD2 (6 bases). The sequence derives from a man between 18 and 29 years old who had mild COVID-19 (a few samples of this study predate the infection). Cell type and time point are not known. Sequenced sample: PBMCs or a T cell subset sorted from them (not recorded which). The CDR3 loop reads CASSLGLEAGLEQFF. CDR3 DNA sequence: TGTGCCAGCAGCTTAGGGTTGGAGGCCGGACTAGAGCAGTTCTTC.